One sample yielded the 27 T cell receptor beta chains listed below, sequenced in a study of T-cell memory formation after mild COVID-19. TCRdb reanalysed the 5' RACE reads using MiXCR and keeps one entry per CDR3 protein. The table includes 310,000 or so distinct CDR3 sequences, approximately 16% detected once. Material for sequencing was PBMCs or a T cell subset sorted from them (not recorded which). The source is a man in his late teens or twenties who had mild COVID-19 (a few samples of this study predate the infection). Cell type and time point are not known.

This clonotype occurred a few times. The chain joins TRBV6-5 to TRBJ1-2; no clear D gene. The CDR3 consists of 15 residues. Trimming removed 0 bases at V and 7 bases at J, with 15 bases between. Germline CDR1 is MNHEY and CDR2 is SVGAGI. For the CDR3, the DNA is TGTGCCAGCAGTTACTCGGGTGGGCAGGCAAGTGGCTACACCTTC. Protein: CASSYSGGQASGYTF.

This clonotype has a handful of counts. The chain links TRBV18 to TRBJ2-2; D unresolved. Trimming removed 2 bases from V and 2 bases from J, with 12 bases in between. Germline V lookup: CDR1 KGHSH, CDR2 LQKENI. The CDR3 length is 16 residues. The chain's CDR3 is CASSPSVGSNTGELFF. In nucleotides, the CDR3 is TGTGCCAGCTCACCATCCGTTGGCAGCAACACCGGGGAGCTGTTTTTT.

This clonotype was picked up one time. V gene TRBV12-3 or TRBV12-4 combines with J gene TRBJ2-7; a weak D match, TRBD2 (6 bases). Trimming took 2 bases from V and 1 from J, leaving 15 bases between them. This CDR3 comprises 16 residues. CDR3 in amino acids: CASSLNLGGYSYEQYF. Written as DNA, the CDR3 is TGTGCCAGCAGTTTAAATCTGGGAGGATATTCCTACGAGCAGTACTTC.

The rearrangement joins TRBV12-3 or TRBV12-4 to TRBJ2-7; D perhaps matches TRBD1 (5 bases). This CDR3 is 12 amino acids long. Trimming shortened V by 3 bases and J by 5 bases, and 8 bases separated the two germline ends. The CDR3 DNA is TGTGCCAGCAGTTTCCGCAGGGACGAGCAGTACTTC. This codes for CASSFRRDEQYF.

This clonotype has just a few counts. The V call is TRBV20-1, the J call TRBJ2-1; 12 nucleotides match TRBD2. CDR3 length: 16 residues. V lost 1 base to trimming and J lost 10 bases; unmatched junction nucleotides: 11. Germline V gene lookup returns CDR1 DFQATT and CDR2 SNEGSKA (reference sequence). CDR3 residues: CSARGGRLAGVNEQFF. In DNA form, the CDR3 reads TGCAGTGCTAGAGGGGGTCGACTAGCGGGGGTCAACGAGCAGTTCTTC.

This clonotype has only a few counts. V usage is TRBV30 and J usage is TRBJ2-1; TRBD2 is a possible D gene (5 bases). V gave up 2 bases and J gave up 4 bases, with 9 bases separating them. This CDR3 spans 13 amino acids. Germline V gene lookup returns CDR1 GTSNPN and CDR2 SVGIG (reference sequence). The CDR3 reads CAWSRGQYNEQFF. In nucleotides, the CDR3 is TGTGCCTGGAGTAGAGGGCAATACAATGAGCAGTTCTTC.

The chain uses TRBV7-9 and TRBJ2-5, with 7 bases matching TRBD1. The germline V gene has CDR1 SEHNR and CDR2 FQNEAQ (reference sequence). V was pared by 1 base and J by 5 bases, with 10 bases of the junction left unmatched. CDR3 length: 16 residues. In DNA, the CDR3 is TGTGCCAGCAGCTTAGTCTTTGACAGGGCTGGGGAGACCCAGTACTTC. Its translation: CASSLVFDRAGETQYF.

This chain links TRBV9 with TRBJ1-2, with 7 bases aligning to TRBD1. V shed 3 bases and J 4 bases; nucleotides not matched to a gene: 12. The CDR3 runs 16 residues. Germline assignment: CDR1 SGDLS and CDR2 YYNGEE. CDR3 residues: CASSDRDRGNLYGYTF. The CDR3 bases are TGTGCCAGCAGCGACCGGGACAGAGGGAATCTCTATGGCTACACCTTC.

This clonotype appeared many times. The rearrangement uses TRBV10-3 and TRBJ2-5; no firm D call. The CDR3 covers 13 residues. Looked up from germline, CDR1 is ENHRY and CDR2 is SYGVKD. Trimming stripped 3 bases from V and 5 bases from J, with 10 bases between. Written as DNA, the CDR3 is TGTGCCATCAGTGAAATTCAAGGGGAGACCCAGTACTTC. Residues: CAISEIQGETQYF.

This clonotype was counted only a few times. This CDR3 is missing its conserved last phenylalanine or tryptophan, likely due to a read error. The DNA is left out, because the CDR3 cannot be placed on it with certainty; the CDR3 is given as TCRdb lists it. The chain couples TRBV20-1 to TRBJ1-1. Germline V gene data show CDR1 as DFQATT and CDR2 as SNEGSKA (reference sequence). Including both end residues, the CDR3 is 19 amino acids long. CDR3 residues: CSARLPDSSGGTLKLSWPD.

This chain connects TRBV4-3 to TRBJ1-6; no definite D call. V lost 1 base and J 0 bases, leaving 7 bases between the germline ends. The CDR3 extends over 16 amino acids. Germline loops: CDR1 LGHNA, CDR2 YSLEER. The CDR3 sequence is CASSQGRSSYNSPLHF. The CDR3 region has the DNA TGCGCCAGCAGCCAAGGTCGCAGCTCCTATAATTCACCCCTCCACTTT.

The V call is TRBV12-3 or TRBV12-4, the J call TRBJ1-1; 8 bases are a match to TRBD1. This CDR3 is 15 amino acids long. V was clipped by 6 bases and J by 1 base; unmatched bases: 7. The CDR3 spells CASSFRTGTNTEAFF. Here the CDR3 DNA reads TGTGCCAGCAGCTTTAGGACAGGGACGAACACTGAAGCTTTCTTT.

The V gene is TRBV28, the J gene TRBJ2-1, with D possibly matching TRBD1 (5 bases). V dropped 0 bases and J dropped 7 bases, with 10 bases sitting between them. This CDR3 is built from 14 residues. The germline V gene has CDR1 MDHEN and CDR2 SYDVKM. In nucleotides, the CDR3 is TGTGCCAGCAGTTTATGGGGGCCACGGAATGAGCAGTTCTTC. Translated, it gives CASSLWGPRNEQFF.

This clonotype was detected a few times. The chain joins TRBV6-5 to TRBJ2-1; D is perhaps TRBD2 (5 bases). Germline-derived CDR1 and CDR2 are MNHEY and SVGAGI. This CDR3 spans 15 amino acids. The ends were cut back, 0 bases at V and 4 bases at J, with 10 bases in the middle. This CDR3 is CASSYSTSGYNEQFF. The CDR3 nucleotides read TGTGCCAGCAGTTACTCGACGTCGGGGTACAATGAGCAGTTCTTC.

At least ten counts were recorded for this clonotype. J is TRBJ2-5 and V is TRBV14; D call uncertain. This CDR3 contains 16 residues. In germline, CDR1 is SGHDN, CDR2 FVKESK. The V and J ends lost 1 base and 4 bases respectively, with 16 bases between them. As DNA, the CDR3 is TGTGCCAGCAGCCAAGTGCGGCAGGCCCTAGGAGAGACCCAGTACTTC. Encoded protein: CASSQVRQALGETQYF. Full variable domain (rest looked up from reference TRBV14 and TRBJ2-5): EAGVTQFPSHSVIEKGQTVTLRCDPISGHDNLYWYRRVMGKEIKFLLHFVKESKQDESGMPNNRFLAERTGGTYSTLKVQPAELEDSGVYFCASSQVRQALGETQYFGPGTRLLVL.

This clonotype was counted a few times. This sequence joins TRBV11-2 and TRBJ2-5; 11 positions match TRBD2. CDR3 length equals 17 residues. From germline, CDR1 is SGHAT and CDR2 FQNNGV. V trimming: 5 bases; J trimming: 4 bases; junction bases outside the gene matches: 12. CDR3 amino acids: CASSPRLAGSGGETQYF. CDR3 nucleotides: TGTGCCAGCAGCCCGCGACTAGCGGGGAGTGGAGGAGAGACCCAGTACTTC.

This clonotype was detected only a few times. CDR3 loop: CASSLFQENIQYF. CDR3 nucleotides: TGCGCCAGCAGCTTGTTCCAGGAAAACATTCAGTACTTC. V and J are TRBV5-1 and TRBJ2-4; D gene uncertain. The CDR3 runs to 13 residues. Germline CDR1 and CDR2: SGHRS and YFSETQ. V was pared by 1 base and J by 5 bases, with 7 bases between. Supplemented by reference TRBV5-1 and TRBJ2-4, the full variable domain reads KAGVTQTPRYLIKTRGQQVTLSCSPISGHRSVSWYQQTPGQGLQFLFEYFSETQRNKGNFPGRFSGRQFSNSRSEMNVSTLELGDSALYLCASSLFQENIQYFGAGTRLSVL.

The chain is built from TRBV7-9 and TRBJ2-1; D is tentatively TRBD1 or TRBD2 (5 bases each). CDR3 length: 13 amino acids. The germline gives CDR1 SEHNR, CDR2 FQNEAQ (reference sequence). V lost 3 bases and J lost 10, with 13 bases in between. The CDR3, as DNA: TGTGCCAGCAGCTTCGAGGGACCGGGGGAGCAGTTCTTC. Its translation: CASSFEGPGEQFF.

This clonotype was detected many times. The J gene is TRBJ2-5, the V gene TRBV4-2, with TRBD2 matching 10 bases. Germline trimming cut 4 bases from V and 5 bases from J; bases unmatched to any gene: 13. CDR1 and CDR2 (germline): LGHNA, YNFKEQ. This CDR3 has 17 amino acids. CDR3 in amino acids: CASSRDGSSGGYETQYF. DNA of the CDR3: TGTGCCAGCAGCCGAGACGGTTCTAGCGGGGGTTATGAGACCCAGTACTTC.

The CDR3 coding sequence is TGTGCCACCAGTGAAGGGACCTATAGCACAGATACGCAGTATTTT. Translation gives CATSEGTYSTDTQYF. The V call is TRBV24-1, the J call TRBJ2-3; D tentatively reads TRBD1 or TRBD2 (5 bases each). Deletions cut 4 bases from V and 0 bases from J, with 10 bases between. The CDR3 loop spans 15 amino acids. The germline V gene encodes CDR1 KGHDR and CDR2 SFDVKD.

The table lists this clonotype with many counts. J is TRBJ2-5 and V is TRBV4-1; possibly TRBD1 for D (5 bases). Germline-derived CDR1 and CDR2 are MGHRA and YSYEKL. CDR3 length: 14 residues. Deletions cut 2 bases from V and 7 bases from J, with 14 bases between. Here the CDR3 DNA reads TGCGCCAGCAGCCAATGGGGCTTCGCCGGGACCCAGTACTTC. As protein: CASSQWGFAGTQYF.

Ten or more counts support this clonotype. The chain uses TRBV6-4 and TRBJ1-2; the match to TRBD1 covers 8 bases. The length of the CDR3 is 14 residues. The germline V gene has CDR1 MRHNA and CDR2 SNTAGT. The V and J ends lost 3 bases and 8 bases, in that order; junction bases with no gene match: 8. CDR3 DNA: TGTGCCAGCAGTGATCAAGGACAGGGTGGGGGCTACACCTTC. Amino acid sequence: CASSDQGQGGGYTF.

The V gene is TRBV4-1, the J gene TRBJ2-1; 9 bases align to TRBD1. Per the germline V gene, CDR1 is MGHRA and CDR2 is YSYEKL. This CDR3 region has 16 residues. V gave up 7 bases and J gave up 2 bases; unmatched junction bases: 9. The CDR3 nucleotides read TGCGCCAGCACCCATTGGACAGGGGACCCCTACAATGAGCAGTTCTTC. This translates into CASTHWTGDPYNEQFF.

This clonotype was counted between two and nine times. This sequence joins TRBV3-1 and TRBJ2-1, with 8 bases fitting TRBD2. CDR3 size: 15 residues. From germline, CDR1 is LGHDT and CDR2 YNNKEL (reference sequence). V lost 4 bases and J lost 7; bases outside the gene matches: 9. CDR3 DNA: TGTGCCAGCAGCCCTTTCGGGGGGGGCCGGAATGAGCAGTTCTTC. Protein sequence: CASSPFGGGRNEQFF.

This clonotype turned up a few times. The chain joins TRBV15 to TRBJ1-1; D remains ambiguous. This CDR3 contains 13 residues. V was pared by 0 bases and J by 1 base, with 3 bases between. CDR1 LNHNV and CDR2 YYDKDF come from the germline V gene (reference sequence). The CDR3 protein is CATSRDTNTEAFF. The CDR3 DNA reads TGTGCCACCAGCAGAGATACGAACACTGAAGCTTTCTTT.

CDR3 sequence (DNA): TGCAGTGCTAGAGGGCCAGGGGCGCGCGGCTACACCTTC. It specifies CSARGPGARGYTF. The J gene is TRBJ1-2, the V gene TRBV20-1; possibly TRBD1 for D (6 bases). This CDR3 contains 13 residues. The V gene's germline CDR1 is DFQATT and CDR2 SNEGSKA (reference sequence). V was cut by 1 base and J by 8 bases, with 14 bases left in between.

The sample holds a few counts of this clonotype. The chain recombines TRBV14 with TRBJ1-4, with 7 bases matching TRBD1. The CDR3 runs 14 residues. V lost 0 bases, J lost 6 bases, and 1 base stayed unmatched. Germline V gives CDR1 SGHDN, CDR2 FVKESK. As DNA, the CDR3 is TGTGCCAGCAGCCAAGAACAGGGGTATGAAAAACTGTTTTTT. This codes for CASSQEQGYEKLFF.